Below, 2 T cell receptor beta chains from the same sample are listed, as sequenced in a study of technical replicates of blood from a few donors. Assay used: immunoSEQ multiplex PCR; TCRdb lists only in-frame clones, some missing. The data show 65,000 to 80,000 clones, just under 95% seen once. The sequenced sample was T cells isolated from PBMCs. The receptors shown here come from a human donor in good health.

The CDR3 bases are TGTGCCAGCACTAATAACAGGGTTAACTATGGCTACACCTTC. It translates to CASTNNRVNYGYTF. V usage is TRBV2 and J usage is TRBJ1-2; possibly TRBD1 for D (6 bases). The germline gives CDR1 SNHLY, CDR2 FYNNEI. Trimming removed 7 bases from V and 1 base from J, with 13 bases in between. The CDR3 contains 14 residues.

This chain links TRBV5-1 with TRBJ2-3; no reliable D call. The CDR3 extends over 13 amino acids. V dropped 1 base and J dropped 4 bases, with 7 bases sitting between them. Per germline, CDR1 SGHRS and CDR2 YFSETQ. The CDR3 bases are TGCGCCAGCAGCTTGCGCCGGGCAGATACGCAGTATTTT. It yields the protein CASSLRRADTQYF.